The present T cell receptor beta chain was sequenced within a study of shared clonotypes between healthy human individuals. Study at large: The cohort had a couple of women and three men, ages 18 to 49.

Assay used: immunoSEQ multiplex PCR; TCRdb lists only in-frame clones, some missing. The sample shows some 2,000,000 clones, roughly 96% of them seen only once. Study-wide results and caveats: Non-shared clonotypes had lower generation probabilities than those shared by all four donors.

As regards this clone: Antigen unknown. Other DNA sequences from this sample encode an identical CDR3 as well.

In germline, CDR1 is SEHNR, CDR2 FQNEAQ (reference sequence). Trimming cost V 1 base and J 2 bases, with 8 bases left between them. This CDR3 is 14 amino acids long. Sequenced material: naive CD4+ T cells sorted from blood. Subset reported: CD45RA+ positively selected. This receptor was obtained from a man younger than 30 in good health. The chain employs TRBV7-9 and TRBJ1-1; D ambiguous. The CDR3 bases are TGTGCCAGCAGCTTAGGGCAAGTTAACACTGAAGCTTTCTTT. Translation gives CASSLGQVNTEAFF.